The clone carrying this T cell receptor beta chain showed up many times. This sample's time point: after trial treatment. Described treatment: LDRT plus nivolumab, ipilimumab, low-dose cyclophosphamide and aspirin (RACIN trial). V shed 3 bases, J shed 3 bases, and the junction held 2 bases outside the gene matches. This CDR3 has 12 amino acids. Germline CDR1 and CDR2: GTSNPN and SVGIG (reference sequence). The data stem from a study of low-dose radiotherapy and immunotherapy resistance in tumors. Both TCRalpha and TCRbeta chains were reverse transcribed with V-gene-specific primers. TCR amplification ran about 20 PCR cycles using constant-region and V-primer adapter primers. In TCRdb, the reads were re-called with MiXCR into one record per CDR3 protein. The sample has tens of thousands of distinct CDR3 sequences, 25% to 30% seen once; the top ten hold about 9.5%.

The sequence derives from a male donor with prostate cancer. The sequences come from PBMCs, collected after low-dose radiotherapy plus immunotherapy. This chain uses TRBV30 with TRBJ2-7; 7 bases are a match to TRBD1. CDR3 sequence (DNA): TGTGCCTGGAGCCGACAGGGCTACGAGCAGTACTTC. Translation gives CAWSRQGYEQYF. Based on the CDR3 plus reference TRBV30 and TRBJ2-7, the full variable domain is SQTIHQWPATLVQPVGSPLSLECTVEGTSNPNLYWYRQAAGRGLQLLFYSVGIGQISSEVPQNLSASRPQDRQFILSSKKLLLSDSGFYLCAWSRQGYEQYFGPGTRLTVT.